The TCR beta chain under discussion was sequenced for a study of blood T cells in healthy people across ages. The wider study: Capture via template switching afforded approximately one barcoded beta molecule per two T cells.

The CDR3 covers 13 residues. Worth noting for this clonotype: Compared with germline, one end of the junction differs, possibly owing to a read error.

Collection of ten milliliters of peripheral blood was performed for each donor. Using a J-beta primer mix together with a sample-barcoded 5' primer, a second PCR was run for roughly 7 to 11 cycles. Each cDNA molecule was tagged by a template-switch adaptor with 12 random nucleotides. TCRdb independently ran MiXCR on the 5' RACE reads; one entry per CDR3 protein. Among around 600,000 distinct CDR3 sequences, roughly 48% were seen once, and the ten largest hold approximately 25%. Material: blood. V and J are TRBV12-3 or TRBV12-4 and TRBJ1-5, with a tentative D call TRBD1 (6 bases). This receptor was identified in a man older than 75 in good health. The CDR3 sequence is CACRPTGHQPQHF. The CDR3 bases are TGTGCCTGCAGGCCAACAGGGCATCAGCCCCAGCATTTT.